This passage covers 18 T cell receptor beta chains from one sample sequenced in a study of OX40 agonist ivuxolimab in advanced cancers. Libraries were made using the immunoSEQ multiplex PCR assay. Drawn from immuneACCESS, this table holds only the in-frame rearrangements with V and J called that TCRdb kept. Clones are partly lost; checked studies trace under half to an unresolved V gene and leave the rest unexplained. The sample includes around 70,000 clones, with 65% to 85% observed a single time. Together, the top ten hold around 0.75% of the sample. Source: CD4+ or CD8+ T cells sorted from blood, taken in a trial of the OX40 agonist ivuxolimab. The source is an adult with an advanced solid tumor such as melanoma, head and neck, liver or kidney cancer.

The CDR3 reads CASTLGDRGVGETQYF. Written as DNA, the CDR3 is TGTGCCAGCACCTTGGGGGACAGGGGTGTGGGAGAGACCCAGTACTTC. The J gene is TRBJ2-5, the V gene TRBV7-9, with 10 bases fitting TRBD1. CDR1 is SEHNR and CDR2 is FQNEAQ in the germline V gene (reference sequence). V shed 7 bases and J 4 bases; nucleotides not matched to a gene: 12. This CDR3 contains 16 residues. Filled out from reference TRBV7-9 and TRBJ2-5, the complete variable domain reads DTGVSQNPRHKITKRGQNVTFRCDPISEHNRLYWYRQTLGQGPEFLTYFQNEAQLEKSRLLSDRFSAERPKGSFSTLEIQRTEQGDSAMYLCASTLGDRGVGETQYFGPGTRLLVL.

The genes are TRBV18 and TRBJ2-5, with D possibly being TRBD1 (6 bases). Germline V gene lookup returns CDR1 KGHSH and CDR2 LQKENI. The germline V and J ends were trimmed by 3 bases and 5 bases, with 13 bases remaining between them. This CDR3 is built from 14 residues. CDR3 residues: CASSPGAAWETQYF. The CDR3, as DNA: TGTGCCAGCTCACCGGGGGCAGCTTGGGAGACCCAGTACTTC.

The V and J genes are TRBV9 and TRBJ2-2; D is unresolved. Germline CDR1 reads SGDLS; CDR2 reads YYNGEE. The CDR3 extends over 14 amino acids. Trimming removed 1 base from V and 6 bases from J, with 10 bases in between. CDR3 loop: CASSVLGLAGELFF. The CDR3, as DNA: TGTGCCAGCAGCGTATTGGGCCTGGCCGGGGAGCTGTTTTTT.

The chain is built from TRBV6-5 and TRBJ2-3, with 10 positions matching TRBD2. Unmatched junction bases numbered 3, after V lost 2 bases and J lost 4 bases. The CDR3 spans 15 residues. The germline V gene has CDR1 MNHEY and CDR2 SVGAGI. The chain's CDR3 is CASSYIAGGPDTQYF. CDR3 sequence (DNA): TGTGCCAGCAGTTACATAGCGGGAGGCCCAGATACGCAGTATTTT.

The chain recombines TRBV7-2 with TRBJ2-2; D is unclear. V dropped 2 bases and J dropped 6 bases, with 16 bases sitting between them. This CDR3 has 16 amino acids. The V gene's germline CDR1 is SGHTA and CDR2 FQGNSA. The CDR3 loop is CASSLPTAAWSGELFF. DNA of the CDR3: TGTGCCAGCAGCTTACCAACGGCGGCGTGGTCCGGGGAGCTGTTTTTT.

The CDR3 loop reads CASSPIGISTDTQYF. As DNA, the CDR3 is TGCGCCAGCAGCCCGATAGGGATCTCCACAGATACGCAGTATTTT. The chain employs TRBV5-1 and TRBJ2-3; D remains unclear. The CDR3 is 15 residues long. CDR1 is SGHRS, CDR2 YFSETQ, per germline. V shed 4 bases and J shed 2 bases, with 14 bases lying between them.

This clone has just one count. V usage is TRBV27 and J usage is TRBJ2-7; tentatively, D is TRBD2 (5 bases). The CDR3 runs 14 residues. V was clipped by 0 bases and J by 3 bases, with 9 bases between them. The germline V gene has CDR1 MNHEY and CDR2 SMNVEV (reference sequence). DNA for the CDR3: TGTGCCAGCAGTTTATCCTCGGGGAGCTACGAGCAGTACTTC. Protein sequence: CASSLSSGSYEQYF.

In its sample, this clone was seen once. J is TRBJ1-5 and V is TRBV2; unclear D gene. The CDR3 covers 12 residues. Germline CDR1 is SNHLY and CDR2 is FYNNEI. Trimming removed 6 bases at V and 12 bases at J, with 15 bases between. This chain's CDR3 is CASSPAPIFQHF. The CDR3 nucleotides read TGTGCCAGCAGCCCTGCTCCCATCTTCCAGCATTTT.

As DNA, the CDR3 is TGTGCCAGCAGCTTGGCGACGGCAGCCGGGACCCAGTACTTC. Translating it yields CASSLATAAGTQYF. The rearrangement uses TRBV5-6 and TRBJ2-5; no firm D call. With 0 bases removed from V and 7 bases from J, the gap between germline ends came to 13 bases. Germline lookup yields CDR1 SGHDT and CDR2 YYEEEE. The CDR3 sequence is 14 residues long.

The chain couples TRBV28 to TRBJ1-4, with D possibly matching TRBD1 (6 bases). In germline, CDR1 is MDHEN, CDR2 SYDVKM. Trimming left V 6 bases short and J 4 bases short, with 12 bases between. The CDR3 sequence is 14 residues long. CDR3 sequence: CASRTGFNNEKLFF. CDR3 nucleotides: TGTGCCAGCAGGACAGGTTTCAATAATGAAAAACTGTTTTTT.

This clone showed up just a few times. This chain links TRBV28 with TRBJ1-2; D is unresolved. CDR1 and CDR2 (germline): MDHEN, SYDVKM. The CDR3 covers 14 residues. Trimming pared 3 bases from V and 0 bases from J, leaving 8 bases between. The CDR3 spells CASSLASPNYGYTF. CDR3 coding DNA: TGTGCCAGCAGTTTGGCCTCTCCTAACTATGGCTACACCTTC.

V and J are TRBV5-4 and TRBJ2-1, with 9 nucleotides matching TRBD1. V shed 9 bases, J shed 3 bases, and the junction held 10 bases outside the gene matches. CDR1 and CDR2 from the germline V gene are SGHNT and YYREEE (reference sequence). There are 15 residues in the CDR3. CDR3 nucleotides: TGTGCCATCGCACAGGGGGCACGAAACTACAATGAGCAGTTCTTC. Amino acids: CAIAQGARNYNEQFF.

In regard to this clone: At one boundary the junction diverges from the germline segment, which might be a read error. This chain joins TRBV7-7 and TRBJ2-7, with D tentatively TRBD1 (5 bases). CDR3 length: 13 amino acids. Germline CDR1 reads SSHAT; CDR2 reads FNYEAQ (reference sequence). The CDR3 DNA follows: TGTGCTAGCAGCCCGGTGGTAGGGGTCGAGCAGTACTTC. Amino acid sequence: CASSPVVGVEQYF.

This sequence joins TRBV9 and TRBJ2-3, with 9 bases that match TRBD2. The CDR3 consists of 16 residues. Germline V gives CDR1 SGDLS, CDR2 YYNGEE. Trimming cost V 4 bases and J 5 bases; bases outside gene matches: 11. CDR3 DNA: TGTGCCAGCAGCTCCGCAATAGCGGGAGTTGTAGATACGCAGTATTTT. Its translation: CASSSAIAGVVDTQYF.

The rearrangement joins TRBV7-3 to TRBJ2-2, with no clear D. The CDR3 loop spans 15 amino acids. CDR1 and CDR2 from the germline V gene are SGHTA and FQGTGA. Between the trimmed V and J ends, which lost 0 bases and 6 bases, there was a span of 11 bases. The CDR3 DNA reads as TGTGCCAGCAGCTTAACTCCGTTCAGCTCCGGGGAGCTGTTTTTT. The encoded protein is CASSLTPFSSGELFF. Variable domain in full (rest from reference TRBV7-3 and TRBJ2-2): GAGVSQTPSNKVTEKGKYVELRCDPISGHTALYWYRQSLGQGPEFLIYFQGTGAADDSGLPNDRFFAVRPEGSVSTLKIQRTERGDSAVYLCASSLTPFSSGELFFGEGSRLTVL.

The J gene is TRBJ2-7, the V gene TRBV6-1, with TRBD2 as a possible D gene (6 bases). Germline loops: CDR1 MNHNS, CDR2 SASEGT. Trimming took 4 bases from V and 0 from J, leaving 10 bases between them. This CDR3 contains 14 residues. The chain's CDR3 is CASSVSGPSYEQYF. CDR3 DNA sequence: TGTGCCAGCAGTGTTAGCGGCCCCTCCTACGAGCAGTACTTC.

The rearrangement uses TRBV18 and TRBJ2-7; 10 bases align to TRBD2. The V segment lost 5 bases and the J segment 5 bases; nucleotides outside the gene matches: 12. The CDR3 length is 16 residues. In germline, CDR1 is KGHSH, CDR2 LQKENI. The CDR3 spells CASSSTSGGAVDEQYF. CDR3 coding DNA: TGTGCCAGCTCATCCACCAGCGGGGGGGCCGTCGACGAGCAGTACTTC.

The chain couples TRBV4-3 to TRBJ1-5; D unresolved. CDR3 length: 14 amino acids. V gave up 3 bases and J gave up 6 bases, with 12 bases separating them. Germline CDR1 reads LGHNA; CDR2 reads YSLEER. In DNA form, the CDR3 reads TGCGCCAGCAGCCAGGGGTTCGGGCCTCAGCCCCAGCATTTT. The encoded protein is CASSQGFGPQPQHF.